This TCR beta chain was sequenced for a study of shared clonotypes between healthy human individuals (dated by TCRdb to the early 2020s). With regard to the full study: Three men and a couple of women, aged 18 to 49 years, made up the cohort. For each donor, CD4 naive and CD4 memory were each given three plates, CD8 naive was given two plates, and CD8 memory was given one plate. To estimate repertoire size and how much clonotype sharing occurs between individuals, the study deeply sequenced the blood TCR repertoires of about five healthy adults. Different laboratories and diverse techniques were used to prepare libraries and sequence TCR repertoires, to increase sequencing depth and limit assay-specific biases. Leukapheresis yielded between about 0.94 and 10 billion PBMCs per donor.

Note on this clone: The antigen it recognizes is unknown. No per-base quality is available; no much larger clone lies one base away.

Using the deep immunoSEQ assay, TCR CDR3 regions were amplified from genomic DNA by multiplex PCR. Genomic DNA extracted from each cell subset was distributed evenly over all wells of several immunoSEQ 96-well plates, and each plate served as one replicate. Each replicate PCR for sorted subsets received about 0.2 ug genomic DNA, equal to about 30,000 T cell genomes. Purified libraries were measured with a Qubit 3.0 fluorometer, size-checked on a Bioanalyzer 2100, and measured again with the KAPA Library Quantification kit. Each immunoSEQ 96-well plate was sequenced on its own single-read 150-cycle Illumina NextSeq 550 flow cell. The study's own analysis went as follows. Because the immunoSEQ output held only junctional sequences and lacked quality scores, the filtering could not match the filtering applied to full-length reads. Sequences were annotated with PyIR, a Python wrapper for IgBLAST v1.9, using IMGT germline references to assign V/J genes and CDR3. Reads were filtered out if the reads had weak V/J assignments (E-value above 1e-6), no CDR3, stop codons, out-of-frame junctions, or ambiguous translated residues. V3J clonotypes were defined by identical inferred V gene, J gene, and CDR3 amino acid sequence. Percentage overlap between repertoires was calculated by dividing the number of shared unique clonotypes by the size of the smaller repertoire. Repertoire richness was assessed with RTK rarefaction, the Chao1 estimator, and Recon v2.1 estimates of unobserved clonotypes. For all TCRbeta clonotypes obtained by the gDNA method from a few donors, generation probabilities were computed with OLGA. What TCRdb holds here is the immuneACCESS table cut down to in-frame rearrangements. Part of the clones is not present; checked against another copy, under half of the missing clones reflect an unresolved V gene, and the others are unexplained. V, J and clone size were drawn from that table, and D and trimming were deduced from the DNA. This sample comprises around 2.5 million clones, 80% to 95% of them detected only once. The ten largest account for 0.36% of the sample.

There are 16 amino acids in the CDR3, from cysteine to phenylalanine inclusive. Only the CDR3 part of the read is kept: 48 bases, read in frame from the first base. V drops 3 bases and J drops 4 bases, leaving 19 bases in between. Looking up the germline V gene yields CDR1 KGHSH and CDR2 LQKENI. The donors were healthy, HIV-negative adults with no recently reported acute infections or vaccinations. Every donor was a Caucasian adult residing in Nashville, Tennessee, USA. CD4+ T cells were enriched by magnetic negative selection; naive cells were then positively selected on CD45RA, and the negative fraction formed the memory subset. Blood was collected by leukapheresis, and PBMCs were isolated by Ficoll-Histopaque density gradient centrifugation and then cryopreserved in liquid nitrogen vapor phase. Purity and quantity of every magnetically sorted T cell population were checked by analytical flow cytometry. Each sorted fraction had its genomic DNA isolated and then quantified by UV absorbance on a Nanodrop 2000c.

Overall results and qualifications from the work: Compared with non-shared clonotypes, clonotypes shared by all four sorted-subset donors had higher generation probabilities. Estimated clonotype richness was generally larger for naive than for memory subsets. Because the study included only a small number of donors, the genetic and exposure-history diversity represented was limited. Even with the large sequencing depth, rarefaction of the sorted-subset datasets indicated that sequencing was incomplete. Sampling was restricted to blood, and TCR repertoires in tissues likely differ from the TCR repertoires found in blood. Sharing across several donors was observed for around 4.8% of naive CD4, 3% to 3.5% of naive CD8, 2% to 2.5% of memory CD4, and approximately 0.41% of memory CD8 clonotypes. Pairwise subsampling indicated that sequencing depth was expected to affect the degree of clonotype sharing among donors.

This TCR was recovered from a man aged 18 to 35 in good health. Some clones in this sample may be carry-over from other donors' samples. This chain joins TRBV18 to TRBJ2-7; too little of a D gene remains to name it. The sample comprised naive CD4+ T cells from PBMCs. Per the publication, the cell subset or site label means: CD45RA+ positively selected. The CDR3 protein sequence reads: CASSPLPATPVYEQYF. Read as DNA, the sequence is TGTGCCAGCTCACCCCTCCCAGCGACACCCGTTTACGAGCAGTACTTC.